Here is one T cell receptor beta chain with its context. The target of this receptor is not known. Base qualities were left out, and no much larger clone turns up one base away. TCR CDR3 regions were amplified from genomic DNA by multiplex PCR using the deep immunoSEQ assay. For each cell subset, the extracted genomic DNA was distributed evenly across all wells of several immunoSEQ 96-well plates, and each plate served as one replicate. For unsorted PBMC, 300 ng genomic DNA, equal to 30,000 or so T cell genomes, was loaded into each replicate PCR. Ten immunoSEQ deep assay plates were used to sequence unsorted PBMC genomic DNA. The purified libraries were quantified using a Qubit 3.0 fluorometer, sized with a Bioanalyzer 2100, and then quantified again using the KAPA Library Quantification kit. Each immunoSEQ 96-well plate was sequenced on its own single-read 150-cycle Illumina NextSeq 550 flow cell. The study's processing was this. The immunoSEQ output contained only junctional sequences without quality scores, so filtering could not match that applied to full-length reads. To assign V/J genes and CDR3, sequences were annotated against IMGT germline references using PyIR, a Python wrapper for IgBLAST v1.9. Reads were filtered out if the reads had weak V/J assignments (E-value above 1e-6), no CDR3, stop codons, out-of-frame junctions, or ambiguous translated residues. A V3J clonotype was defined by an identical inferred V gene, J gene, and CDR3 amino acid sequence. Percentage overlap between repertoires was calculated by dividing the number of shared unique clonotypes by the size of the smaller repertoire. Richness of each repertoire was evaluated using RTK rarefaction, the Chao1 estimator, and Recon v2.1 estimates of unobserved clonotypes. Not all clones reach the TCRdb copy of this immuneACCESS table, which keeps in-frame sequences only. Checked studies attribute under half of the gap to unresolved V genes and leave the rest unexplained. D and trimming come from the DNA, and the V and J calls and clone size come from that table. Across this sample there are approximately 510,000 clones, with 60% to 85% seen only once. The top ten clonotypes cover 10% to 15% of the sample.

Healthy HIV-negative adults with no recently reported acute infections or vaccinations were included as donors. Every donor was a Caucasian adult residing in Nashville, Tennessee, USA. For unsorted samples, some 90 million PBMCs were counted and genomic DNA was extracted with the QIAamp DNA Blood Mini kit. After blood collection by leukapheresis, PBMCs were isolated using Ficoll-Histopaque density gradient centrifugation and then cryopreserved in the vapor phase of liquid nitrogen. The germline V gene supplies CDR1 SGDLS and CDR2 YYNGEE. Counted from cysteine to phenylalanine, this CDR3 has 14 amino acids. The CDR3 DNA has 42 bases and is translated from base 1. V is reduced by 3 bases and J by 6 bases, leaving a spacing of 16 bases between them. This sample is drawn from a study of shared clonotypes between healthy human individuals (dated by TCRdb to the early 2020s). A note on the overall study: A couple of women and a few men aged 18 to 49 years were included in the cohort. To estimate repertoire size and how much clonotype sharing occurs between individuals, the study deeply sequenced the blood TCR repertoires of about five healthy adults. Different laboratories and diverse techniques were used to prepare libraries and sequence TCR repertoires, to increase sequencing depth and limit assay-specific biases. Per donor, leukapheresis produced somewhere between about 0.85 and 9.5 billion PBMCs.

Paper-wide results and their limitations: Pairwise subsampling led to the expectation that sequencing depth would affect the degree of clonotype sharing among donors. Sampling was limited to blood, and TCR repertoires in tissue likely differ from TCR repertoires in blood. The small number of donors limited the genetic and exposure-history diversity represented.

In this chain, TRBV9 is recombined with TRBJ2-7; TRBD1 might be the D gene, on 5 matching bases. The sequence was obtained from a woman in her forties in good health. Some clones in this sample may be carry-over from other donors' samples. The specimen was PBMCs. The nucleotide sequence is TGTGCCAGCAGCGGGGTTGGACATTCTTCCGAGCAGTACTTC. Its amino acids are CASSGVGHSSEQYF.